Listed below are T cell receptor beta chains from one sample, sequenced in a study of identifying expanded T cells in peripheral blood. Assay: immunoSEQ multiplex PCR; the TCRdb copy retains only in-frame clones and omits some. This table has over 75,000 clones, about 87% appearing once. Sequencing was carried out using blood. The receptors were sampled from a person aged 18 to 70 in good health. Both conserved end residues are part of each CDR3. D genes are given only for firm matches. The size entry is marked missing in some rows and otherwise reads once, few, many or a size class.

J gene,D gene,V gene,clone size,CDR3 protein,CDR3 DNA
TRBJ1-2,.,TRBV6-1,.,CASSESRGRSGYTF,TGTGCCAGCAGTGAATCCCGGGGGCGCAGTGGCTACACCTTC
TRBJ1-2,.,TRBV6-1,.,CASSESEAGDGYTF,TGTGCCAGCAGTGAAAGCGAGGCAGGGGATGGCTACACCTTC
TRBJ1-1,.,TRBV6-4,.,CASSDGENTEAFF,TGTGCCAGCAGTGATGGGGAGAACACTGAAGCTTTCTTT
TRBJ1-2,.,TRBV28,.,CASSGPFDGYTF,TGTGCCAGCAGTGGCCCCTTTGATGGCTACACCTTC
TRBJ1-5,.,TRBV19,once,CASSTPWASDSNQPQHF,TGTGCCAGTAGTACCCCTTGGGCATCGGATAGCAATCAGCCCCAGCATTTT
TRBJ2-7,TRBD2,TRBV4-1,.,CASSQAGTSGGVSYEQYF,TGCGCCAGCAGCCAAGCCGGGACTAGCGGGGGGGTCTCCTACGAGCAGTACTTC
TRBJ2-3,.,TRBV5-1,few,CASSLVLPRDTQYF,TGCGCCAGCAGCTTGGTTCTGCCACGAGATACGCAGTATTTT
TRBJ2-1,.,TRBV7-2,.,CASSLSSFRGRRVGEQFF,TGTGCCAGCAGCCTCTCTTCGTTCCGGGGGCGTCGGGTAGGTGAGCAGTTCTTC
TRBJ2-1,.,TRBV6-4,medium-sized,CASSDSGNNEQFF,TGTGCCAGCAGTGACTCAGGGAACAATGAGCAGTTCTTC
TRBJ2-7,TRBD2,TRBV19,.,CASSLAGGPTYEQYF,TGTGCCAGTAGTCTAGCGGGAGGGCCAACCTACGAGCAGTACTTC
TRBJ1-1,.,TRBV27,.,CASWNRDPYTEAFF,TGTGCCAGCTGGAACCGGGACCCCTACACTGAAGCTTTCTTT
TRBJ2-5,.,TRBV10-3,.,CAISHGGIMGGGIQETQYF,TGTGCCATCAGTCATGGGGGAATCATGGGGGGCGGAATCCAAGAGACCCAGTACTTC
TRBJ1-2,.,TRBV7-2,.,CASSAKGNYGYTF,TGTGCCAGCAGCGCAAAGGGTAACTATGGCTACACCTTC
TRBJ1-1,TRBD1,TRBV5-4,.,CASSFDRAYTEAFF,TGTGCCAGCAGCTTTGACAGGGCCTACACTGAAGCTTTCTTT
TRBJ2-4,.,TRBV10-3,.,CAIRGDGNIQYF,TGTGCCATCAGGGGGGACGGAAACATTCAGTACTTC
TRBJ2-7,.,TRBV5-6,.,CASHRGEAYEQYF,TGTGCCAGCCATAGGGGAGAGGCCTACGAGCAGTACTTC
TRBJ2-1,TRBD1,TRBV27,.,CASSPIPPGTGPTNEQFF,TGTGCCAGCAGTCCAATCCCTCCAGGGACAGGGCCAACCAATGAGCAGTTCTTC
TRBJ1-4,TRBD1,TRBV19,.,CASSDPGQGRTNEKLFF,TGTGCCAGTAGTGATCCGGGACAGGGGCGGACTAATGAAAAACTGTTTTTT
TRBJ2-2,TRBD2,TRBV7-6,.,CASSPWGGNTGELFF,TGTGCCAGCAGCCCCTGGGGGGGGAACACCGGGGAGCTGTTTTTT
TRBJ2-7,TRBD2,TRBV5-1,.,CASSFTEGGYYEQYF,TGCGCCAGCAGCTTTACAGAGGGAGGGTACTACGAGCAGTACTTC
TRBJ1-1,TRBD1,TRBV5-1,.,CASSPGTGGLTEAFF,TGCGCCAGCAGCCCCGGGACAGGGGGACTCACTGAAGCTTTCTTT
TRBJ2-1,TRBD1,TRBV9,.,CASSVRDRGHDEQFF,TGTGCCAGCAGCGTCCGGGACAGGGGGCACGATGAGCAGTTCTTC
TRBJ1-2,.,TRBV27,.,CASSPYPYRVSYGYTF,TGTGCCAGCAGTCCCTACCCCTACAGAGTAAGCTATGGCTACACCTTC
TRBJ2-5,.,TRBV28,.,CASSLTGWETQYF,TGTGCCAGCAGTTTAACAGGGTGGGAGACCCAGTACTTC
TRBJ2-5,TRBD2,TRBV2,.,CASRGTSGLKTQYF,TGTGCCAGCAGGGGGACTAGCGGGTTGAAGACCCAGTACTTC
TRBJ1-5,.,TRBV15,.,CATSGIGETQPQHF,TGTGCCACCAGCGGAATAGGGGAGACCCAGCCCCAGCATTTT
TRBJ2-1,.,TRBV4-3,.,CASNIGHNEQFF,TGCGCCAGCAACATAGGACACAATGAGCAGTTCTTC
TRBJ1-5,.,TRBV4-1,.,CASSQGHNQPQHF,TGCGCCAGCAGCCAAGGACACAATCAGCCCCAGCATTTT
TRBJ2-2,.,TRBV6-5,.,CASSYSTGELFF,TGTGCCAGCAGTTACTCGACCGGGGAGCTGTTTTTT
TRBJ1-2,.,TRBV6-1,.,CAGSKGDYGYTF,TGTGCCGGGAGCAAGGGGGACTATGGCTACACCTTC
TRBJ2-1,.,TRBV6-4,few,CASSDSLSSSYNEQFF,TGTGCCAGCAGTGACTCCCTATCAAGCTCCTACAATGAGCAGTTCTTC
TRBJ1-6,TRBD1,TRBV28,.,CASSPGTAHFLHF,TGTGCCAGCAGTCCCGGGACAGCCCACTTCCTCCACTTT
TRBJ2-3,.,TRBV7-9,.,CASSLTDTQYF,TGTGCCAGCAGCCTCACAGATACGCAGTATTTT
TRBJ1-5,TRBD1,TRBV18,.,CASSPLQGTNQPQHF,TGTGCCAGCTCACCGTTACAGGGGACCAATCAGCCCCAGCATTTT
TRBJ2-1,.,TRBV4-2,.,CASSQVRNEQFF,TGTGCCAGCAGCCAAGTACGGAATGAGCAGTTCTTC
TRBJ2-7,TRBD2,TRBV7-2,once,CASNLRGGVPYEQYF,TGTGCCAGCAACCTACGGGGGGGCGTTCCCTACGAGCAGTACTTC
TRBJ1-6,.,TRBV9,few,CASSVSLEGWALHF,TGTGCCAGCAGCGTCTCCCTCGAGGGATGGGCCCTCCACTTT
TRBJ1-2,TRBD1,TRBV6-1,.,CASSEAEGAGYGYTF,TGTGCCAGCAGTGAAGCTGAGGGGGCGGGCTATGGCTACACCTTC
TRBJ2-3,TRBD2,TRBV4-1,once,CASSPFSGSRADTQYF,TGCGCCAGCAGCCCCTTCAGCGGGAGTAGGGCAGATACGCAGTATTTT
TRBJ2-5,.,TRBV9,.,CASSVDVGQSQETQYF,TGTGCCAGCAGCGTAGACGTGGGACAAAGCCAAGAGACCCAGTACTTC
TRBJ1-1,.,TRBV9,.,CASSVDPQTEAFF,TGTGCCAGCAGCGTAGATCCCCAGACTGAAGCTTTCTTT
TRBJ2-7,TRBD2,TRBV10-3,.,CAISDAGGHTYEQYF,TGTGCCATCAGTGACGCGGGGGGTCATACCTACGAGCAGTACTTC
TRBJ1-5,.,TRBV7-2,.,CASSLSNFGTNQPQHF,TGTGCCAGCAGCTTATCTAATTTCGGGACAAATCAGCCCCAGCATTTT
TRBJ1-3,.,TRBV6-1,.,CASSADGGSGNTIYF,TGTGCCAGCAGTGCGGACGGGGGTTCTGGAAACACCATATATTTT
TRBJ2-1,TRBD2,TRBV9,.,CASTPGLAGVEQFF,TGTGCCAGCACCCCGGGGCTAGCGGGAGTTGAGCAGTTCTTC
TRBJ2-3,.,TRBV11-1,.,CASSFGQLDTQYF,TGTGCCAGCAGCTTTGGACAGCTAGATACGCAGTATTTT